This TCR beta chain was documented in a study of blood T cell repertoires in COVID-19. Overall study context: Sources were T cells, B-cell-depleted T cells, or PBMCs; the material itself was cDNA or gDNA.

Under the authors' procedure: Nucleated cell counts were estimated from reference gene primer amplification. Assay: immunoSEQ multiplex PCR; the TCRdb copy retains only in-frame clones and omits some. The D gene and trimming were derived from the DNA, and the V and J assignments and clone size from that table. The profile covers approximately 27,000 clones, with 88% appearing a single time and around 15% taken by the ten largest. The germline V gene has CDR1 SGHTS and CDR2 YDEGEE. Unmatched junction bases numbered 3, after V lost 6 bases and J lost 2 bases. The CDR3 consists of 14 residues. The chain has TRBV5-8 and TRBJ2-5; TRBD1 agrees at 11 bases. Sequenced: peripheral blood. The sequence was obtained from a man aged 65 to 85 with acute or convalescent COVID-19. The CDR3 coding sequence is TGTGCCAGCAACCGGGACAGGGGGCAAGAGACCCAGTACTTC. As protein: CASNRDRGQETQYF.